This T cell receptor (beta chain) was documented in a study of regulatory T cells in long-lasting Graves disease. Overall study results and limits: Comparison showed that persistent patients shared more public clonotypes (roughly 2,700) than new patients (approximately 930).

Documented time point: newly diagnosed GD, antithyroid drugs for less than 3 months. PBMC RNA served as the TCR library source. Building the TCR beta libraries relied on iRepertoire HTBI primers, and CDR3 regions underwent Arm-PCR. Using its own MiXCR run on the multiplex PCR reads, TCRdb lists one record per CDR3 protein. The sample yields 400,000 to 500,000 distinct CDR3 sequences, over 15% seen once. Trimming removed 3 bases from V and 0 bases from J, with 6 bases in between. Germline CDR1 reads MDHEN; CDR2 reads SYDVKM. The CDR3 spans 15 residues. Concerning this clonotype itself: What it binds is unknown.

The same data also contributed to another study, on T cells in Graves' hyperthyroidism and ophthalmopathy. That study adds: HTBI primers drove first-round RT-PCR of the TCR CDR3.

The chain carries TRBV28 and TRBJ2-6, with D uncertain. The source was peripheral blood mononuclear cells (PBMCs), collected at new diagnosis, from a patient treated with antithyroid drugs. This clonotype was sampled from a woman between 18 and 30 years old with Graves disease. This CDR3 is CASSFPYSGANVLTF. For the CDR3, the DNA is TGTGCCAGCAGTTTTCCGTACTCTGGGGCCAACGTCCTGACTTTC.